This T cell receptor (beta chain) was sequenced for a study of cytomegalovirus exposure and HLA in healthy donors. The PCR employed 60 Vbeta primers together with 13 Jbeta primers. Authors' methods: The count from a later analysis was roughly 80 million unique TCR beta chains, some 11 million of them shared. Clones were sequenced by immunoSEQ multiplex PCR, and TCRdb holds only the in-frame ones, with some missing. V and J calls and clone size are as listed in that table; D and trimming were resolved from the DNA. The sample has over 150,000 clones; more than 70% are singletons. Sequencing was done on a sample of PBMCs. The TCR comes from a male donor in good health and CMV-seronegative.

DNA of the CDR3: TGCGCCAGCAGCCAGGCGCCTAGCGGGGGGGCGAGAAGAGATACGCAGTATTTT. Amino acid sequence: CASSQAPSGGARRDTQYF. The chain recombines TRBV4-1 with TRBJ2-3; 12 bases align to TRBD2. Germline CDR1 MGHRA, CDR2 YSYEKL. The ends lost 3 bases at V and 5 bases at J; junction bases unmatched: 12. This CDR3 has 18 residues.